A selection of T cell receptor beta chains follows, all from one sample in a study of T cells in Graves' hyperthyroidism and ophthalmopathy. In TCRdb, the multiplex PCR reads were re-called with MiXCR into one record per CDR3 protein. Of roughly 640,000 distinct CDR3 sequences in the sample, approximately 15% were seen once. Sequencing used blood. These receptors were taken from a woman aged 40 to 50 with Graves' ophthalmopathy. Each CDR3 is given with its conserved first and last residue. The order of the fields is CDR3 length, clone size, V gene, J gene, CDR3 protein. Clone size appears in some rows only: once, few, many, or a class for an expanded clone.

cdr3_length: 14
clone_size: many
v_call: TRBV6-6
j_call: TRBJ2-5
cdr3_aa: CASSYGRLGETQYF

cdr3_length: 14
clone_size: many
v_call: TRBV2
j_call: TRBJ1-2
cdr3_aa: CASSVGGPYYGYTF

cdr3_length: 19
clone_size: .
v_call: TRBV3-1
j_call: TRBJ1-2
cdr3_aa: CTSSQAQPLRAGASGGYTF

cdr3_length: 14
clone_size: many
v_call: TRBV11-3
j_call: TRBJ2-1
cdr3_aa: CASSGLRDSNEQFF

cdr3_length: 14
clone_size: many
v_call: TRBV2
j_call: TRBJ2-1
cdr3_aa: CASSGGGGGNEQFF

cdr3_length: 16
clone_size: many
v_call: TRBV7-9
j_call: TRBJ2-3
cdr3_aa: CASSLATSGSPDTQYF

cdr3_length: 13
clone_size: few
v_call: TRBV6-2/TRBV6-3
j_call: TRBJ2-3
cdr3_aa: CASYRGHTDTQYF

cdr3_length: 17
clone_size: few
v_call: TRBV5-1
j_call: TRBJ2-5
cdr3_aa: CASSPTVGRFSKETQYF

cdr3_length: 15
clone_size: .
v_call: TRBV15
j_call: TRBJ1-1
cdr3_aa: CATSRGDRTFSEAFF

cdr3_length: 13
clone_size: .
v_call: TRBV11-2
j_call: TRBJ2-7
cdr3_aa: CASSPTGSNEQYF

cdr3_length: 11
clone_size: few
v_call: TRBV29-1
j_call: TRBJ2-1
cdr3_aa: CSVGGRGEQFF

cdr3_length: 17
clone_size: many
v_call: TRBV28
j_call: TRBJ2-3
cdr3_aa: CASSSLDLLGLTDTQYF

cdr3_length: 16
clone_size: many
v_call: TRBV28
j_call: TRBJ1-5
cdr3_aa: CASSTTPGQGLQPQHF

cdr3_length: 15
clone_size: many
v_call: TRBV18
j_call: TRBJ1-4
cdr3_aa: CASSSSQGAREKLFF

cdr3_length: 14
clone_size: .
v_call: TRBV12-3/TRBV12-4
j_call: TRBJ1-1
cdr3_aa: CASSFGYSNTEAFF

cdr3_length: 13
clone_size: many
v_call: TRBV28
j_call: TRBJ2-6
cdr3_aa: CASSRDRANVLTF

cdr3_length: 14
clone_size: many
v_call: TRBV30
j_call: TRBJ1-5
cdr3_aa: CAWSRASGNQPQHF

cdr3_length: 14
clone_size: .
v_call: TRBV6-2/TRBV6-3
j_call: TRBJ1-1
cdr3_aa: CASSSGLAGYEAFF

cdr3_length: 15
clone_size: .
v_call: TRBV19
j_call: TRBJ2-5
cdr3_aa: CASSPSRDPQETQYF

cdr3_length: 15
clone_size: many
v_call: TRBV6-1
j_call: TRBJ2-2
cdr3_aa: CASSEQGGAAGELFF

cdr3_length: 17
clone_size: .
v_call: TRBV5-1
j_call: TRBJ2-3
cdr3_aa: CASSLVVALGSTDTQYF

cdr3_length: 13
clone_size: once
v_call: TRBV20-1
j_call: TRBJ2-7
cdr3_aa: CSASWRVPYEQYF